This TCR beta chain appears in the sequencing data of a study of PD-L1 blockade in urothelial cancer. Study-level results: Enhanced expansion of tumor-associated blood clones at 3 weeks characterized durable-benefit patients.

Sequencing used immunoSEQ multiplex PCR; TCRdb keeps in-frame clones, though not all of them. Here the sample spans roughly 130,000 clones, about 88% being singletons. Described time point: pretreatment peripheral blood. Pretreatment and on-treatment blood mononuclear cell samples were taken, totaling between 1 and 8 time points per patient. As regards this clone: Its antigen is not known.

There are 13 residues in the CDR3. From germline, CDR1 is MDHEN and CDR2 SYDVKM. The V gene lost 8 bases and the J gene lost 6 bases, with 16 bases spanning the gap. The J gene is TRBJ1-2, the V gene TRBV28, with D unresolved. The sequence derives from a man over 45 with urothelial cancer. This sample comprised PBMCs, obtained around atezolizumab (anti-PD-L1) treatment. CDR3 protein: CASQRPDGNGYTF. The CDR3 nucleotides read TGTGCCAGCCAGAGGCCCGACGGTAATGGCTACACCTTC.